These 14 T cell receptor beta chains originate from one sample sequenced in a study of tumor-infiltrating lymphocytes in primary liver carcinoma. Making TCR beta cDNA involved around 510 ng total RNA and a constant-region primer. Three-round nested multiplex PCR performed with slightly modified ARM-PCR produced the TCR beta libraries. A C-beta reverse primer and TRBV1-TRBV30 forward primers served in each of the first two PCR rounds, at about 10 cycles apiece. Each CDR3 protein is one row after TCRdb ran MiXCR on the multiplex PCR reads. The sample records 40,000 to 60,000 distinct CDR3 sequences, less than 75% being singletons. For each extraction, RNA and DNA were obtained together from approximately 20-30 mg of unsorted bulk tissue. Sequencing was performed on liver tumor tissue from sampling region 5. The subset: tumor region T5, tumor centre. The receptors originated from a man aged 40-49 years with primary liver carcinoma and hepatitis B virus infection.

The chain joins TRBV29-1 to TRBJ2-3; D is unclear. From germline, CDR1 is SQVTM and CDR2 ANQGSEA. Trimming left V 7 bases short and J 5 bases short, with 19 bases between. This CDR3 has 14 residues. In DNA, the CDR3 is TGCAGCGCTGTGGCCAGGATAGGGCTAGATACGCAGTATTTT. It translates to CSAVARIGLDTQYF.

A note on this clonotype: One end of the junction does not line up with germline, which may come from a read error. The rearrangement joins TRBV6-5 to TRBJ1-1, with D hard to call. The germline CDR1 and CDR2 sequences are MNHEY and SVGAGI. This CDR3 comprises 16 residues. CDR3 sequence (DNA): TGTGCCAGCAGCCCCAGAGACGGCATCAGGAACACAGAAGCTTTCTTT. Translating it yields CASSPRDGIRNTEAFF.

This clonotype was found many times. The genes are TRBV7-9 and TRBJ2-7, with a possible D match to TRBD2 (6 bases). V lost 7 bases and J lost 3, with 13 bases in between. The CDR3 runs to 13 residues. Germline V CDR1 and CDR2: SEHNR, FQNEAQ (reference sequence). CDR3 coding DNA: TGTGCCAGCACCTGGGGGGAGAACTACGAGCAGTACTTC. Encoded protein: CASTWGENYEQYF.

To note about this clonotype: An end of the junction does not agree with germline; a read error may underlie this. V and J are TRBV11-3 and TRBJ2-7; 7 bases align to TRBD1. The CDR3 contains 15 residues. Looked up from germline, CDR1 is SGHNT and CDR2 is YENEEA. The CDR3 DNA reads TGTGCCAGCAGCTTAGAGGCAGGGGGTGTCTACGAGCAATACTTC. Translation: CASSLEAGGVYEQYF.

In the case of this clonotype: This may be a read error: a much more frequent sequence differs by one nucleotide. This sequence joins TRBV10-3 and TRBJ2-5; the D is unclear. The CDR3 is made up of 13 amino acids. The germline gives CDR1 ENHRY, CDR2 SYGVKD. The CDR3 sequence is CAISGVWVETRYF. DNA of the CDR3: TGTGCCATCAGTGGGGTCTGGGTAGAGACCCGGTACTTC.

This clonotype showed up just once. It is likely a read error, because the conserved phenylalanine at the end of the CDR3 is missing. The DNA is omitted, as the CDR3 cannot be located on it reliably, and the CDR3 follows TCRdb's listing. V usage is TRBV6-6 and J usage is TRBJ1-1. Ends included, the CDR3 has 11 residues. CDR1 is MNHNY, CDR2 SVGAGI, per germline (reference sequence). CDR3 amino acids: CASSYSGEAII.

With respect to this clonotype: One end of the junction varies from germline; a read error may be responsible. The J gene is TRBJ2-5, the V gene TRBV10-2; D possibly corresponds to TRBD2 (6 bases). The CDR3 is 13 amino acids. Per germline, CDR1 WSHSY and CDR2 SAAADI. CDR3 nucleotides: TGCGCCATCAGTAAGACTAGGCGAGAGACCCATTACTTC. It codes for CAISKTRRETHYF.

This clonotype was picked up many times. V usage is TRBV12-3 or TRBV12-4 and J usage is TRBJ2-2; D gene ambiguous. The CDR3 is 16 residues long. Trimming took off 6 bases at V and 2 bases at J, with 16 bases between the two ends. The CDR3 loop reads CASSEMSRLNTGELFF. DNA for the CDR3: TGTGCCAGCAGCGAAATGTCCCGCCTTAACACCGGGGAGCTGTTTTTT.

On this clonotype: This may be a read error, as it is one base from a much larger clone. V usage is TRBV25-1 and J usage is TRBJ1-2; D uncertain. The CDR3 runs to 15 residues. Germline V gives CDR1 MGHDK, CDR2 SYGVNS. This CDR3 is CGSSEKGLPTGGYTF. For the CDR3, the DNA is TGTGGCAGCAGTGAGAAAGGACTACCCACGGGAGGCTACACCTTC.

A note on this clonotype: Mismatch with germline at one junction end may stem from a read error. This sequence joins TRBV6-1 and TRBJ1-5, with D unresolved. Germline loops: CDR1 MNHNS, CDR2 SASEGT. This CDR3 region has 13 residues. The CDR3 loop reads CTSGEMSNQPQHF. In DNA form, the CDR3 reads TGTACCAGCGGTGAAATGAGCAATCAGCCCCAGCATTTT.

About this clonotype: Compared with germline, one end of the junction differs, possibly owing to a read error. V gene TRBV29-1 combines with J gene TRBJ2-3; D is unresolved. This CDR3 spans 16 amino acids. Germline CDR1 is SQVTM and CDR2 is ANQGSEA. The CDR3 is CSASPLSAEFTDMQYF. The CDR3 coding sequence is TGCAGCGCCAGCCCGCTGTCGGCTGAATTCACAGATATGCAGTATTTT.

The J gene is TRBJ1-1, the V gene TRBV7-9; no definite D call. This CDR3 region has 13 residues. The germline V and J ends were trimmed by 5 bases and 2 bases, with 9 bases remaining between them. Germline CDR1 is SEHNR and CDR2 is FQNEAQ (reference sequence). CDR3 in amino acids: CASSLLINTEAFF. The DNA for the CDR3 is TGTGCCAGCAGCCTACTCATCAACACTGAAGCTTTCTTT.

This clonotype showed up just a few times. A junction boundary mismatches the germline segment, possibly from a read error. The CDR3 nucleotides read TGCGTCAGCAGCCAAGGTTCCCGGGAGGGCCGTGGTGAGCAGTTCTTC. This sequence encodes CVSSQGSREGRGEQFF. The chain links TRBV4-1 to TRBJ2-1; 8 bases agree with TRBD2. The germline V gene has CDR1 MGHRA and CDR2 YSYEKL. CDR3 length: 16 residues.

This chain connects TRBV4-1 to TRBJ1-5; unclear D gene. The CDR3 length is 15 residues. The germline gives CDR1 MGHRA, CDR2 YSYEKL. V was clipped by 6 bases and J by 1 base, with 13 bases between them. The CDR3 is CASSQNGGSNQPQHF. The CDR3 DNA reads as TGCGCCAGCAGTCAAAATGGAGGGAGCAATCAGCCCCAGCATTTT.